These T cell receptor beta chains were read from a single sample in a study of CD8 T cells in ankylosing spondylitis. MiXCR, run by TCRdb on the 5' RACE reads, gives a single entry per CDR3 protein. The sample has 200,000 or so distinct CDR3 sequences, 13% seen once. The specimen was blood, either unsorted or a sorted T cell fraction (not recorded which). These receptor sequences come from a female donor with ankylosing spondylitis or in good health (not recorded which). The CDR3 runs from the conserved cysteine through the conserved F or W.

TRBV18	TRBJ2-5	CASSILETQYF
TRBV15	TRBJ2-2	CATSRYGGDGGELFF
TRBV5-1	TRBJ2-5	CASSGALPYQETQYF
TRBV12-3/TRBV12-4	TRBJ1-2	CASSATGGVYGYTF
TRBV5-1	TRBJ2-1	CASSGGLRFSYNEQFF
TRBV6-2/TRBV6-3	TRBJ1-1	CASSQGGITEAFF
TRBV29-1	TRBJ2-1	CSVERWQGTYNEQFF
TRBV20-1	TRBJ2-7	CSARDRWTSDEQYF
TRBV20-1	TRBJ2-1	CSARDIGASSYNEQFF
TRBV7-8	TRBJ1-2	CASSPGRAGTNYGYTF
TRBV9	TRBJ2-1	CASSGSGRRDNEQFF
TRBV5-1	TRBJ2-1	CASTRGNDNEQFF
TRBV24-1	TRBJ2-1	CATSDQWNRPEQFF
TRBV7-9	TRBJ2-2	CASSVGGAGNTGELFF
TRBV24-1	TRBJ2-5	CATSGQDYQETQYF
TRBV4-2	TRBJ2-2	CASSQDRVSGRTGELFF
TRBV10-3	TRBJ1-1	CAAGQGTTEAFF
TRBV6-1	TRBJ2-5	CASSEGRAQTQYF
TRBV29-1	TRBJ1-5	CSVGGTQNQPQHF
TRBV24-1	TRBJ2-3	CATSDWDEGAGADTQYF
TRBV24-1	TRBJ2-1	CATSESGTSGRYNEQFF
TRBV5-5	TRBJ2-3	CASSPEGIPDTQYF
TRBV27	TRBJ1-5	CASSYARGRSQHF
TRBV4-3	TRBJ2-1	CASSQDPRPTSYNEQFF
TRBV12-3/TRBV12-4	TRBJ2-1	CASSLRRVQFF
TRBV18	TRBJ1-1	CASSPLSATGTAMNTEAFF
TRBV12-5	TRBJ1-1	CASGLAENTEAFF
TRBV9	TRBJ1-3	CASSVLGRAGNTIYF
TRBV20-1	TRBJ1-5	CSARDATGGQPQHF
TRBV19	TRBJ1-5	CASSHKGVDQPQHF
TRBV19	TRBJ2-3	CASSYGGQANTQYF
TRBV20-1	TRBJ2-5	CSANRREETQYF
TRBV6-4	TRBJ2-3	CASSEWSGSSDTQYF
TRBV27	TRBJ1-5	CASSGSPYSNQPQHF
TRBV7-9	TRBJ1-1	CASSLDSHTEAFF
TRBV7-9	TRBJ2-7	CASSSRDEQYF
TRBV20-1	TRBJ2-7	CSARDGRSPDEQYF
TRBV12-3/TRBV12-4	TRBJ2-1	CASSLSVNEQFF
TRBV7-2	TRBJ2-7	CASSPPGGRSYEQYF
TRBV20-1	TRBJ2-7	CSARGQGTYEQYF
TRBV28	TRBJ1-1	CASSPGITEAFF
TRBV18	TRBJ2-1	CASSPPLASNEQFF
TRBV12-3/TRBV12-4	TRBJ2-2	CASSPGVNTGELFF
TRBV19	TRBJ2-6	CASRQTSSGANVLTF
TRBV7-2	TRBJ2-7	CASSSQGAYEQYF
TRBV27	TRBJ2-2	CASSHLTNTGELFF
TRBV4-3	TRBJ2-7	CASSWQRGAYEQYF
TRBV4-2	TRBJ2-5	CASSQESSGSQETQYF
TRBV29-1	TRBJ1-1	CSVATATGPNTEAFF
TRBV9	TRBJ2-7	CASSAPVNYEQYF
TRBV29-1	TRBJ1-1	CSAVLTGAAEAFF
TRBV3-1	TRBJ1-2	CASSQSQNSYGYTF
TRBV3-1	TRBJ1-1	CASSRGWQGADAFF
TRBV5-6	TRBJ2-2	CASSFGGPGGSTGELFF